The 30 T cell receptor beta chains in this list originate from one sample, sequenced in a study of human T cells and chemical hapten exposure. One entry per CDR3 protein, called by TCRdb with MiXCR from the RACE reads. Of approximately 82,000 distinct CDR3 sequences listed, about 10% are singletons. Time point of the sample: patch test 1, 2 weeks after DPC sensitization. Treatment given: therapeutic diphenylcyclopropenone sensitization with weekly scalp DPC. The specimen comprised whole blood, sampled in connection with sensitization to the hapten diphenylcyclopropenone (DPC). Receptors originate from a man between 40 and 49 years old with alopecia areata. Some clones in this sample may be carry-over from other donors' samples.

This clonotype was detected only a few times. The rearrangement links TRBV11-2 to TRBJ1-2, with D uncertain. V dropped 0 bases and J dropped 1 base, with 6 bases sitting between them. Germline V gene sequence: CDR1 SGHAT, CDR2 FQNNGV. This CDR3 has 14 residues. CDR3 residues: CASSLDSLNYGYTF. DNA of the CDR3: TGTGCCAGCAGCTTAGACAGTCTTAACTATGGCTACACCTTC.

About this clonotype itself: The junction differs from germline at one of its ends, possibly a read error. The V call is TRBV5-1, the J call TRBJ2-5; D remains unclear. CDR1 is SGHRS and CDR2 is YFSETQ in the germline V gene. The CDR3 contains 17 residues. DNA of the CDR3: TGCGCCAGCAGCCTCTCGCGAGGCATGAATCACCAAGAGATCCAGTACTTC. The encoded protein is CASSLSRGMNHQEIQYF.

The chain employs TRBV29-1 and TRBJ2-1; D perhaps matches TRBD1 (5 bases). Germline V gene lookup returns CDR1 SQVTM and CDR2 ANQGSEA. The CDR3 is 11 residues long. V was pared by 6 bases and J by 8 bases, with 11 bases between. The CDR3 nucleotides read TGCAGCGTAGGGTGGGGCGATGAGCAGTTCTTC. Protein sequence: CSVGWGDEQFF.

The chain couples TRBV6-6 to TRBJ2-7; 8 nucleotides agree with TRBD2. The V gene's germline CDR1 is MNHNY and CDR2 SVGAGI (reference sequence). The junction had 8 bases not matched to a gene; V was cut back by 4 bases and J by 3 bases. The CDR3 is made up of 15 amino acids. The CDR3 DNA reads as TGTGCCAGCAGTTCCCAGCGGGAGAAGATCTACGAGCAGTACTTC. As protein: CASSSQREKIYEQYF.

The chain combines TRBV28 with TRBJ2-4, with D possibly TRBD1 on 5 matching bases. This CDR3 region has 14 residues. CDR1 and CDR2 from the germline V gene are MDHEN and SYDVKM. V lost 7 bases and J lost 5, with 15 bases in between. The CDR3 DNA is TGTGCCAGCAAGGGGTCCAGGTTGGAAAACATTCAGTACTTC. It specifies CASKGSRLENIQYF.

This clonotype has more than one count but fewer than ten. The chain is built from TRBV7-3 and TRBJ1-1; D perhaps matches TRBD1 (5 bases). Trimming pared 5 bases from V and 10 bases from J, leaving 17 bases between. Germline lookup yields CDR1 SGHTA and CDR2 FQGTGA. The CDR3 has 13 residues. The CDR3, as DNA: TGTGCCAGCAGCCCCTTGGGGGGGGGGGGAGCTTTCTTT. Its protein is CASSPLGGGGAFF.

This clonotype was observed many times. The chain carries TRBV7-9 and TRBJ2-3, with D perhaps matching TRBD2 (5 bases). Germline CDR1 reads SEHNR; CDR2 reads FQNEAQ (reference sequence). V was pared by 11 bases and J by 2 bases, with 17 bases between. CDR3 size: 14 residues. The CDR3 sequence is CARDAAGDTDTQYF. CDR3 sequence (DNA): TGTGCCCGAGACGCGGCCGGGGACACAGATACGCAGTATTTT.

Ten or more counts support this clonotype. The DNA for the CDR3 is TGTGCCAGCAGCTTGGGCGGAGGCACCATATATTTT. Translation: CASSLGGGTIYF. The chain combines TRBV7-9 with TRBJ1-3; D is ambiguous. The CDR3 totals 12 residues. Germline V gene sequence: CDR1 SEHNR, CDR2 FQNEAQ (reference sequence). Trimming removed 3 bases at V and 9 bases at J, with 9 bases between. Drawing the rest from reference TRBV7-9 and TRBJ1-3, the complete variable domain is DTGVSQNPRHKITKRGQNVTFRCDPISEHNRLYWYRQTLGQGPEFLTYFQNEAQLEKSRLLSDRFSAERPKGSFSTLEIQRTEQGDSAMYLCASSLGGGTIYFGEGSWLTVV.

V and J are TRBV29-1 and TRBJ2-7, with D hard to call. CDR3 length: 12 amino acids. Germline V gene sequence: CDR1 SQVTM, CDR2 ANQGSEA. V was pared by 8 bases and J by 5 bases, with 16 bases between. CDR3 DNA sequence: TGCAGCCTATCACTGGGGATCGACGAGCAGTACTTC. This sequence encodes CSLSLGIDEQYF.

The chain carries TRBV4-3 and TRBJ2-5, with 8 bases fitting TRBD2. V shed 1 base and J 5 bases; nucleotides not matched to a gene: 3. CDR3 length equals 14 residues. Germline V lookup: CDR1 LGHNA, CDR2 YSLEER. CDR3 sequence (DNA): TGCGCCAGCAGCCAAGGTCTAGCGGGCGAGACCCAGTACTTC. This translates into CASSQGLAGETQYF.

The chain recombines TRBV7-2 with TRBJ1-3; D gene ambiguous. Germline V gives CDR1 SGHTA, CDR2 FQGNSA. Deletions cut 4 bases from V and 3 bases from J, with 10 bases between. CDR3 length equals 14 residues. CDR3 sequence reads: CASSSGPIGNTIYF. The DNA of the CDR3 is TGTGCCAGCAGCTCCGGACCGATTGGAAACACCATATATTTT.

Ten or more counts support this clonotype. The J gene is TRBJ1-1, the V gene TRBV29-1; D ambiguous. CDR1 and CDR2 (germline): SQVTM, ANQGSEA. This CDR3 is built from 13 residues. V was trimmed by 1 base and J by 6 bases, leaving 12 bases between them. CDR3 region: CSVEVSPKPEAFF. CDR3 nucleotide sequence: TGCAGCGTTGAAGTAAGTCCCAAACCTGAAGCTTTCTTT.

CDR3 amino acids: CASRPEIAGVGYF. The CDR3 bases are TGTGCCAGCAGACCCGAAATAGCGGGAGTTGGTTATTTT. V and J are TRBV6-6 and TRBJ2-3, with TRBD2 matching over 9 bases. The germline V gene encodes CDR1 MNHNY and CDR2 SVGAGI (reference sequence). This CDR3 is built from 13 residues. Unmatched junction bases numbered 13, after V lost 6 bases and J lost 15 bases.

The chain uses TRBV29-1 and TRBJ2-7, with 13 bases that match TRBD2. Per the germline V gene, CDR1 is SQVTM and CDR2 is ANQGSEA. The CDR3 loop spans 14 amino acids. V shed 6 bases, J shed 3 bases, and the junction held 5 bases outside the gene matches. CDR3 amino acids: CSVAGLAGVYEQYF. The CDR3 coding sequence is TGCAGCGTCGCCGGACTAGCGGGAGTCTACGAGCAGTACTTC.

This sequence joins TRBV27 and TRBJ2-5, with TRBD2 matching 12 bases. V shed 4 bases, J shed 1 base, and the junction held 4 bases outside the gene matches. This CDR3 has 16 residues. Per germline, CDR1 MNHEY and CDR2 SMNVEV (reference sequence). The CDR3 loop reads CASSSGLAGLQETQYF. The CDR3 DNA reads as TGTGCCAGCAGTTCCGGACTAGCGGGACTCCAAGAGACCCAGTACTTC.

This clonotype was found a few times. V is TRBV29-1 and J is TRBJ2-1; 13 positions agree with TRBD2. Germline assignment: CDR1 SQVTM and CDR2 ANQGSEA. Losses at the gene ends were 4 bases for V and 12 bases for J; bases not matched to a gene: 9. The CDR3 contains 14 residues. The CDR3 coding sequence is TGCAGCGTTGGAGGGACTAGCGGGACCCAGGGGCAGTTCTTC. As protein: CSVGGTSGTQGQFF.

V and J are TRBV29-1 and TRBJ2-5; D is ambiguous. CDR1 and CDR2 (germline): SQVTM, ANQGSEA. V lost 1 base and J 1 base, leaving 7 bases between the germline ends. The CDR3 runs 13 residues. CDR3 DNA: TGCAGCGTTGAAGGGGCAGGCCAAGAGACCCAGTACTTC. Protein product: CSVEGAGQETQYF. Full variable domain (remainder filled in from reference TRBV29-1 and TRBJ2-5): SAVISQKPSRDICQRGTSLTIQCQVDSQVTMMFWYRQQPGQSLTLIATANQGSEATYESGFVIDKFPISRPNLTFSTLTVSNMSPEDSSIYLCSVEGAGQETQYFGPGTRLLVL.

V gene TRBV5-1 combines with J gene TRBJ2-3; 7 bases match TRBD2. The CDR3 consists of 14 residues. Germline loops: CDR1 SGHRS, CDR2 YFSETQ. The V segment lost 2 bases and the J segment 2 bases; nucleotides outside the gene matches: 2. CDR3 region: CASSFGLDTDTQYF. The CDR3 nucleotides read TGCGCCAGCAGCTTTGGACTAGACACAGATACGCAGTATTTT.

The gene calls are TRBV11-2 and TRBJ2-1; no clear D gene. Trimming left V 4 bases short and J 2 bases short, with 3 bases between. The CDR3 has 12 residues. Per germline, CDR1 SGHAT and CDR2 FQNNGV. Written as DNA, the CDR3 is TGTGCCAGCAGCTATACCTACAATGAGCAGTTCTTC. Protein sequence: CASSYTYNEQFF.

The chain is built from TRBV6-6 and TRBJ2-3, with 7 bases that match TRBD2. With 9 bases clipped from V and 0 bases from J, the junction kept 9 bases outside the gene matches. The CDR3 sequence is 15 residues long. Germline V CDR1 and CDR2: MNHNY, SVGAGI (reference sequence). For the CDR3, the DNA is TGTGCCAGAAGCGGGGCCGGAAGTAGCACAGATACGCAGTATTTT. The encoded protein is CARSGAGSSTDTQYF.

This chain connects TRBV27 to TRBJ1-6; the D gene is possibly TRBD1 (6 bases). This CDR3 contains 15 residues. Germline V gene lookup returns CDR1 MNHEY and CDR2 SMNVEV (reference sequence). Trimming stripped 2 bases from V and 8 bases from J, with 13 bases between. The chain's CDR3 is CASSLSGGLDSPLHF. For the CDR3, the DNA is TGTGCCAGCAGTTTAAGCGGGGGGCTGGATTCACCCCTCCACTTT.

This clonotype has a count of ten or more. The V call is TRBV5-1, the J call TRBJ1-1; 8 bases agree with TRBD1. Germline V gene lookup returns CDR1 SGHRS and CDR2 YFSETQ. The CDR3 extends over 16 amino acids. The V and J ends lost 0 bases and 4 bases, in that order; junction bases with no gene match: 8. CDR3 sequence reads: CASSLGAGGRSTEAFF. In DNA form, the CDR3 reads TGCGCCAGCAGCTTGGGGGCAGGGGGCAGGAGCACTGAAGCTTTCTTT.

This clonotype was counted many times. The chain combines TRBV2 with TRBJ1-1; 8 nucleotides line up with TRBD1. CDR3 length: 13 amino acids. Germline CDR1 is SNHLY and CDR2 is FYNNEI. After removal of 5 bases from V and 6 bases from J, the junction contained 5 bases not matched to a gene. The CDR3 loop reads CASSLLQGAEAFF. The DNA for the CDR3 is TGTGCCAGCAGTTTATTACAGGGGGCTGAAGCTTTCTTT.

The rearrangement links TRBV29-1 to TRBJ1-1; D is possibly TRBD1 (6 bases). The CDR3 loop spans 13 amino acids. The germline V gene encodes CDR1 SQVTM and CDR2 ANQGSEA. Trimming pared 4 bases from V and 6 bases from J, leaving 15 bases between. CDR3 bases: TGCAGCGTTGGAGCGACAGGCGCCCCTGAAGCTTTCTTT. This codes for CSVGATGAPEAFF.

The chain uses TRBV6-5 and TRBJ2-1, with TRBD1 matching over 9 bases. J was trimmed by 8 bases and V by 5 bases; bases with no gene match: 4. This CDR3 spans 13 amino acids. Looked up from germline, CDR1 is MNHEY and CDR2 is SVGAGI. CDR3 nucleotides: TGTGCCAGCAGTCGGGACAGGGCGGATGAGCAGTTCTTC. It specifies CASSRDRADEQFF.

The rearrangement joins TRBV7-9 to TRBJ2-3; the match to TRBD2 covers 9 bases. This CDR3 region has 15 residues. The germline gives CDR1 SEHNR, CDR2 FQNEAQ (reference sequence). V trimming: 6 bases; J trimming: 2 bases; junction bases outside the gene matches: 6. CDR3 bases: TGTGCCAGCAGTCGAGGGACTAGCTACACAGATACGCAGTATTTT. It specifies CASSRGTSYTDTQYF.

The chain employs TRBV6-2 or TRBV6-3 and TRBJ2-5; 7 bases map to TRBD2. Looked up from germline, CDR1 is MNHEY and CDR2 is SVGEGT. The CDR3 has 14 residues. With V trimmed by 8 bases and J by 5 bases, 11 bases remained unmatched. DNA of the CDR3: TGTGCCAGCGGAGCGGGGATCCGGCGGGAGACCCAGTACTTC. It is translated as CASGAGIRRETQYF.

This chain connects TRBV18 to TRBJ2-5, with D maybe TRBD2 (5 bases). V was pared by 5 bases and J by 4 bases, with 11 bases between. There are 13 residues in the CDR3. In germline, CDR1 is KGHSH, CDR2 LQKENI. The CDR3 here is CASSSRGGETQYF. CDR3 bases: TGTGCCAGCTCATCACGGGGTGGAGAGACCCAGTACTTC.

This clonotype was found a few times. In DNA form, the CDR3 reads TGTGCCAGCAGCGTAGGGACAGGGTCCTACAATGAGCAGTTCTTC. Its translation is CASSVGTGSYNEQFF. The rearrangement joins TRBV9 to TRBJ2-1, with TRBD1 identical over 8 bases. Trimming at V came to 0 bases and at J to 1 base, leaving 0 bases not matched to a gene. The CDR3 runs 15 residues. Per the germline V gene, CDR1 is SGDLS and CDR2 is YYNGEE.

The chain recombines TRBV6-5 with TRBJ2-6; D is possibly TRBD1 (6 bases). Germline CDR1 MNHEY, CDR2 SVGAGI. Trimming stripped 5 bases from V and 0 bases from J, with 11 bases between. The CDR3 runs 16 residues. The DNA for the CDR3 is TGTGCCAGCAGTAACTACAGGGCCTCTGGGGCCAACGTCCTGACTTTC. This sequence encodes CASSNYRASGANVLTF.